This entry lists 4 T cell receptor beta chains sequenced from one sample in a study of Ad26.COV2.S vaccination and SARS-CoV-2 variants. The treatment here: 15 to 20 received Ad26.COV2.S at low or high dose, single or two shots; about 5 received placebo; per-sample allocation not given. Samples analyzed were those drawn on day 63 after the first vaccine or placebo injection. Produced via immunoSEQ multiplex PCR; TCRdb's table is partial and in-frame only. Of a few hundred thousand clones in the sample, about 90% were seen once. Sequencing was performed on peripheral blood, taken in a trial of Ad26.COV2.S vaccine versus placebo. These TCRs come from a person aged 18-65 years who received the Ad26.COV2.S COVID-19 vaccine or a placebo.

This sequence joins TRBV19 and TRBJ2-3; D gene ambiguous. Trimming took off 9 bases at V and 5 bases at J, with 18 bases between the two ends. Looked up from germline, CDR1 is LNHDA and CDR2 is SQIVND (reference sequence). This CDR3 contains 14 residues. The CDR3 sequence is CASKENSLGDTQYF. The CDR3 DNA is TGTGCCAGCAAAGAGAACTCGCTGGGAGATACGCAGTATTTT.

The V gene is TRBV21-1, the J gene TRBJ2-7. TRBV21-1 is listed as a pseudogene. The length of the CDR3 is 15 residues. DNA for the CDR3: TGTGCCAGCAGCAAAAGGGTACCTGTAAGCGACGAGCAGTACGTC. Amino acids: CASSKRVPVSDEQYV.

The genes are TRBV5-1 and TRBJ2-2, with D possibly matching TRBD2 (6 bases). CDR1 SGHRS and CDR2 YFSETQ come from the germline V gene. CDR3 length: 14 residues. V shed 4 bases and J shed 8 bases, with 15 bases lying between them. CDR3 region: CASSLGLPVGELFF. The CDR3 bases are TGCGCCAGCAGCCTGGGACTCCCCGTGGGGGAGCTGTTTTTT. The variable domain in full, with the rest retrieved from reference TRBV5-1 and TRBJ2-2, is KAGVTQTPRYLIKTRGQQVTLSCSPISGHRSVSWYQQTPGQGLQFLFEYFSETQRNKGNFPGRFSGRQFSNSRSEMNVSTLELGDSALYLCASSLGLPVGELFFGEGSRLTVL.

The rearrangement joins TRBV18 to TRBJ2-7; 15 nucleotides line up with TRBD2. From germline, CDR1 is KGHSH and CDR2 LQKENI. The CDR3 covers 18 residues. Germline trimming cut 2 bases from V and 2 bases from J; bases unmatched to any gene: 7. The CDR3 sequence is CASSPEGTSGGTTYEQYF. The CDR3 nucleotides read TGTGCCAGCTCACCAGAAGGGACTAGCGGGGGGACAACCTACGAGCAGTACTTC.